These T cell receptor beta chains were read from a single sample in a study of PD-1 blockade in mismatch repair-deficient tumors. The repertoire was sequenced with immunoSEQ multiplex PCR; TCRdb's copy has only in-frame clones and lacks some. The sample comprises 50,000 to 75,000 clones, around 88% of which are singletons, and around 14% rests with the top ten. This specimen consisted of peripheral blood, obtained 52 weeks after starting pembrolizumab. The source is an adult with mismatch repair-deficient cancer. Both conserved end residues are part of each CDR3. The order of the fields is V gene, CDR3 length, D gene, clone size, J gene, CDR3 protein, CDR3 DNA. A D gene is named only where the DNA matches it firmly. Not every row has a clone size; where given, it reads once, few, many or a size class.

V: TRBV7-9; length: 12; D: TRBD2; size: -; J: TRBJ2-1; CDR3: CASSLGAGDKFF; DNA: TGTGCCAGCAGCTTAGGAGCGGGAGATAAGTTCTTC
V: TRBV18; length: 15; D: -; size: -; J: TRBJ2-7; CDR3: CASSLRDGASYEQYF; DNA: TGTGCCAGCTCACTCCGGGACGGGGCCTCCTACGAGCAGTACTTC
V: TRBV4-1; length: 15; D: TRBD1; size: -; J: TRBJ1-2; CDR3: CASQGTQGGAYGYTF; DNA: TGCGCCAGCCAGGGTACCCAGGGGGGGGCATATGGCTACACCTTC
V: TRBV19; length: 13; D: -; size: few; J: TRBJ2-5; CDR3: CASSKTSQETQYF; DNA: TGTGCCAGTAGTAAGACTAGTCAAGAGACCCAGTACTTC
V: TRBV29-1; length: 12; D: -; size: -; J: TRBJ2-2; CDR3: CSVVSQTGELFF; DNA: TGCAGCGTTGTTTCGCAGACCGGGGAGCTGTTTTTT
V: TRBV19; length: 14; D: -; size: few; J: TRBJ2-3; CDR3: CASSHSGSTDTQYF; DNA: TGTGCCAGTAGTCATAGCGGTAGCACAGATACGCAGTATTTT
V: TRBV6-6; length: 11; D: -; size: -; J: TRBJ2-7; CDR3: CASSYRDEQYF; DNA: TGTGCCAGCAGTTACCGGGACGAGCAGTACTTC
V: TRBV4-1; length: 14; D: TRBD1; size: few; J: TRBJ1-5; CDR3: CASSLGTGYQPQHF; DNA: TGCGCCAGCAGCCTTGGGACAGGGTATCAGCCCCAGCATTTT
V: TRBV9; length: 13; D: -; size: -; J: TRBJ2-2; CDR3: CASRDPKGGELFF; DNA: TGTGCCAGCAGAGATCCTAAGGGCGGGGAGCTGTTTTTT
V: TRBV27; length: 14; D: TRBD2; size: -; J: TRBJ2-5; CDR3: CASSPLSGRETQYF; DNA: TGTGCCAGCAGTCCCCTTAGCGGGAGGGAGACCCAGTACTTC
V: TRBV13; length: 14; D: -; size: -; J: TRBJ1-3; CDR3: CASSTRESGNTIYF; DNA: TGTGCCAGCAGCACTAGGGAGTCTGGAAACACCATATATTTT
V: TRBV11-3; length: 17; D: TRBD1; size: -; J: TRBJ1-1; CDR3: CASSLAWGQGENTEAFF; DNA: TGTGCCAGCAGCCTCGCCTGGGGACAGGGTGAGAACACTGAAGCTTTCTTT
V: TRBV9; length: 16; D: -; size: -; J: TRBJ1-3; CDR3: CASSVGALLSGNTIYF; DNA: TGTGCCAGCAGCGTAGGGGCGCTCCTCTCTGGAAACACCATATATTTT
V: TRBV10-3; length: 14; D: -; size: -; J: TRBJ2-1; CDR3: CATLNIDGNNEQFF; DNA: TGTGCCACCTTAAACATTGACGGAAACAATGAGCAGTTCTTC
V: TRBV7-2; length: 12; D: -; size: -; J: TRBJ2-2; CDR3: CASSLGTGELFF; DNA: TGTGCCAGCAGCTTAGGGACCGGGGAGCTGTTTTTT
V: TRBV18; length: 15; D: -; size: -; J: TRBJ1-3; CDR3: CASSPDRFSGNTIYF; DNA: TGTGCCAGCTCACCGGACAGATTCTCTGGAAACACCATATATTTT
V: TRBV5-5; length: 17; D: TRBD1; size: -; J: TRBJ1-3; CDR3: CASSYPPGTGTGNTIYF; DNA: TGTGCCAGCAGCTACCCTCCCGGGACAGGGACTGGAAACACCATATATTTT
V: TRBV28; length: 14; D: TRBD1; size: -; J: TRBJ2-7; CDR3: CASSLGTGSYEQYF; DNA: TGTGCCAGCAGTTTAGGGACAGGGTCCTACGAGCAGTACTTC
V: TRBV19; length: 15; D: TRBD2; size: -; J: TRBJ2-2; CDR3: CASRLAGGPSGELFF; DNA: TGTGCCAGTAGACTAGCGGGAGGGCCAAGCGGGGAGCTGTTTTTT
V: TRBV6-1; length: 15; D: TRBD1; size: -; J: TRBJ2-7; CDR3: CASSPRDRGLHEQYF; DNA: TGTGCCAGCAGTCCCCGGGACAGGGGGCTCCACGAGCAGTACTTC
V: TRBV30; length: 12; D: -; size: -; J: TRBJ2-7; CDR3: CAWSVGGAEQYF; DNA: TGTGCCTGGAGTGTAGGGGGGGCCGAGCAGTACTTC
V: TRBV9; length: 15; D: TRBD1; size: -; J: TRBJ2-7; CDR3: CASSLTGQSSYEQYF; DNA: TGTGCCAGCAGCCTTACGGGACAGTCATCCTACGAGCAGTACTTC
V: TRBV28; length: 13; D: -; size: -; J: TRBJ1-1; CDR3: CASSLTRETEAFF; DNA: TGTGCCAGCAGTTTAACAAGAGAGACTGAAGCTTTCTTT
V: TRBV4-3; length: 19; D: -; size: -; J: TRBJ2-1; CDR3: CASSQDRAGIPNSYNEQFF; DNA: TGCGCCAGCAGCCAAGATAGGGCCGGGATCCCTAACTCCTACAATGAGCAGTTCTTC
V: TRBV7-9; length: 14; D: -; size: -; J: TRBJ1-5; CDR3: CASSRGGAGQPQHF; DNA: TGTGCCAGCAGCAGAGGGGGGGCGGGTCAGCCCCAGCATTTT
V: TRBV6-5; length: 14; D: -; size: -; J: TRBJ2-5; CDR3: CASSSTDGQETQYF; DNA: TGTGCCAGCAGTTCCACGGACGGACAAGAGACCCAGTACTTC
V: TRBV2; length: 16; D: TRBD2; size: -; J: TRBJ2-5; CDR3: CASSEFSGRAQETQYF; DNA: TGTGCCAGCAGTGAATTCAGCGGGAGAGCACAAGAGACCCAGTACTTC
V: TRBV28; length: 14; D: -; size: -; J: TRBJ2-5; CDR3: CASTSEMGIGTQYF; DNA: TGTGCCAGCACTTCAGAAATGGGGATCGGGACCCAGTACTTC
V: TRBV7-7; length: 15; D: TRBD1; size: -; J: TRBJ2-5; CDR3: CASSLTGMIGETQYF; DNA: TGTGCTAGCAGCTTGACAGGGATGATTGGTGAGACCCAGTACTTC
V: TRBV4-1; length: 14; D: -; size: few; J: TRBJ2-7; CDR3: CASSQDTSRYEQYF; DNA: TGCGCCAGCAGCCAAGATACTAGCCGATACGAGCAGTACTTC
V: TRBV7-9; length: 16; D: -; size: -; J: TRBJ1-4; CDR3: CASSLDRFWPNEKLFF; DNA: TGTGCCAGCAGCTTAGACAGATTTTGGCCTAATGAAAAACTGTTTTTT
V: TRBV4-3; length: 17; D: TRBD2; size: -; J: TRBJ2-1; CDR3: CASSQATSGTLLNEQFF; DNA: TGCGCCAGCAGCCAAGCCACTAGCGGGACCCTCCTCAATGAGCAGTTCTTC
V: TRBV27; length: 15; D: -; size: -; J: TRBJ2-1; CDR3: CASSRGPSSYNEQFF; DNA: TGTGCCAGCTCCAGGGGACCGAGCTCCTACAATGAGCAGTTCTTC
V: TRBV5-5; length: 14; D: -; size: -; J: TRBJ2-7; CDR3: CASSLAFSFYEQYF; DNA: TGTGCCAGCAGCTTGGCCTTCTCTTTCTACGAGCAGTACTTC
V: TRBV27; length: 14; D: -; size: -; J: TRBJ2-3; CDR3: CARLNVIATDTQYF; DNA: TGTGCCAGACTGAATGTAATTGCCACGGATACGCAGTATTTT
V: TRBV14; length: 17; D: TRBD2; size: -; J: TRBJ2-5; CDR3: CASSQGKTSGVQETQYF; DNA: TGTGCCAGCAGCCAAGGGAAAACTAGCGGAGTACAAGAGACCCAGTACTTC
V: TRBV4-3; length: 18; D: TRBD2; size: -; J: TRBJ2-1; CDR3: CASSQALAGASSYNEQFF; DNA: TGCGCCAGCAGCCAAGCTCTAGCGGGGGCCAGCTCCTACAATGAGCAGTTCTTC
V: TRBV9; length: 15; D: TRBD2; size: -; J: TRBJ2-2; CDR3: CASSALAGGAGELFF; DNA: TGTGCCAGCAGCGCCCTAGCGGGAGGCGCCGGGGAGCTGTTTTTT
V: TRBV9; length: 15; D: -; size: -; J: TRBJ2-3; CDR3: CASSVGSFGTDTQYF; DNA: TGTGCCAGCAGCGTAGGGAGTTTCGGCACAGATACGCAGTATTTT
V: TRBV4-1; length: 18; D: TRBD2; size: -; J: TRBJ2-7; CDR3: CASSQKGLAGGSSYEQYF; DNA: TGCGCCAGCAGCCAAAAGGGACTAGCGGGGGGGTCCTCCTACGAGCAGTACTTC
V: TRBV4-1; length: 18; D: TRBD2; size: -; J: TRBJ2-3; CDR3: CASSQAPTSGAPTDTQYF; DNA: TGCGCCAGCAGCCAAGCCCCGACTAGCGGGGCCCCCACAGATACGCAGTATTTT
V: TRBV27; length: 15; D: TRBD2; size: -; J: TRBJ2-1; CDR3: CASSSGTSSYNEQFF; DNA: TGTGCCAGCAGTTCCGGGACTAGCTCCTACAATGAGCAGTTCTTC
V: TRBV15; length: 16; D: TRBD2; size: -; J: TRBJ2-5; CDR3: CATSRGAAGGPETQYF; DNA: TGTGCCACCAGCAGAGGTGCAGCGGGAGGGCCAGAGACCCAGTACTTC
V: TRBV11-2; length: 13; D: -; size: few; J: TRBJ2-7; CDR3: CASSLEVSYEQYF; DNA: TGTGCCAGCAGCTTAGAGGTCTCCTACGAGCAGTACTTC
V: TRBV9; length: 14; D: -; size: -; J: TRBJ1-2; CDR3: CASSSGTPNYGYTF; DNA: TGTGCCAGCAGCTCAGGGACACCGAACTATGGCTACACCTTC
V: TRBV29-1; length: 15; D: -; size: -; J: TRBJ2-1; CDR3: CSVDRGAHSYNEQFF; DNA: TGCAGCGTTGATCGTGGAGCGCACTCCTACAATGAGCAGTTCTTC
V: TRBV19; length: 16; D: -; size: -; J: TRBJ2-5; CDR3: CASSGGRATRGETQYF; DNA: TGTGCCAGTAGTGGGGGACGGGCTACACGTGGTGAGACCCAGTACTTC